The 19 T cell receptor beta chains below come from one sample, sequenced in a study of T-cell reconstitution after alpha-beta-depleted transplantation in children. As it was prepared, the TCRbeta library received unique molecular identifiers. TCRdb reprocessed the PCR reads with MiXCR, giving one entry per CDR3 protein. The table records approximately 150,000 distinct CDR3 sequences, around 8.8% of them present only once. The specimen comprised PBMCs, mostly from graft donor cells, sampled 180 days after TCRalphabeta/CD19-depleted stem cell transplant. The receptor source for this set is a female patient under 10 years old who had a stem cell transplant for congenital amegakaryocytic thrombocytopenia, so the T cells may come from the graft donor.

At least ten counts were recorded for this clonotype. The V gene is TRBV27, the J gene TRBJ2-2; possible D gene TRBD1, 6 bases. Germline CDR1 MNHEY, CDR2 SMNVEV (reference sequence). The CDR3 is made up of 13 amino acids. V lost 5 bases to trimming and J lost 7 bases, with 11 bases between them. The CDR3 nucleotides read TGTGCCAGCAGTACGACAGGAGACGGGGAGCTGTTTTTT. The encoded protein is CASSTTGDGELFF.

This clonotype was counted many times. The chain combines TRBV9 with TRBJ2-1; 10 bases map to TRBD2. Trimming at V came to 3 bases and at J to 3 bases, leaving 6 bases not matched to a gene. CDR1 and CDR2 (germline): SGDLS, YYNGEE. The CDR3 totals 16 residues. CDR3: CASSAGTSAVYNEQFF. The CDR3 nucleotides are TGTGCCAGCAGCGCCGGGACTAGCGCTGTCTACAATGAGCAGTTCTTC.

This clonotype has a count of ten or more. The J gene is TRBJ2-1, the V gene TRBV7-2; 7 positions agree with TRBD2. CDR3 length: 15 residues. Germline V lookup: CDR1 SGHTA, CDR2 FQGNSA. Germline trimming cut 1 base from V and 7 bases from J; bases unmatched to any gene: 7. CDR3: CASSLVSLGGNEQFF. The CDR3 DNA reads TGTGCCAGCAGCTTAGTCTCCCTCGGGGGGAATGAGCAGTTCTTC. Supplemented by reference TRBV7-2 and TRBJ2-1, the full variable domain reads GAGVSQSPSNKVTEKGKDVELRCDPISGHTALYWYRQSLGQGLEFLIYFQGNSAPDKSGLPSDRFSAERTGGSVSTLTIQRTQQEDSAVYLCASSLVSLGGNEQFFGPGTRLTVL.

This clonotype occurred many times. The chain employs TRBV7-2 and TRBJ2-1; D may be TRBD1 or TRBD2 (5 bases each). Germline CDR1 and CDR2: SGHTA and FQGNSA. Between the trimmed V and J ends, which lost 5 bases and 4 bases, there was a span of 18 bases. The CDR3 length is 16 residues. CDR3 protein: CASSPQGAELYNEQFF. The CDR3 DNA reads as TGTGCCAGCAGCCCCCAGGGAGCGGAACTATACAATGAGCAGTTCTTC.

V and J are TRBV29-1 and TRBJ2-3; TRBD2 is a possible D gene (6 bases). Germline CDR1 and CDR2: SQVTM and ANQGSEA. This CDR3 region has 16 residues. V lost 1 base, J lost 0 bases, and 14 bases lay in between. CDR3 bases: TGCAGCGTTGAAGGCCCGCTAGCGACTAGCACAGATACGCAGTATTTT. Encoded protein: CSVEGPLATSTDTQYF.

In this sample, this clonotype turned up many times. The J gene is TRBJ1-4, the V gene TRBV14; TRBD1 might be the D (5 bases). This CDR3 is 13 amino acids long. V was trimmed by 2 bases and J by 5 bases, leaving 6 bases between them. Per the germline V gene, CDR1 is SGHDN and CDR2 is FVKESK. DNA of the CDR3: TGTGCCAGCAGCCAACGGGGGAATGAAAAACTGTTTTTT. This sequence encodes CASSQRGNEKLFF.

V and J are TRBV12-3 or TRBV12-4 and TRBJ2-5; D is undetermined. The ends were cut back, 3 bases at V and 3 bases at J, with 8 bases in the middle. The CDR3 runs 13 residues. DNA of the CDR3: TGTGCCAGCAGTTTTGGCAGTAAAGAGACCCAGTACTTC. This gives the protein CASSFGSKETQYF.

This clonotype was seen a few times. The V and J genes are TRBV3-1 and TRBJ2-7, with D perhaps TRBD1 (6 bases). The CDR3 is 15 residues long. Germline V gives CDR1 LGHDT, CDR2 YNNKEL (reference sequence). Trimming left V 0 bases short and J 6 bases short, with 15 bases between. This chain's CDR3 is CASSQDVGAGREQYF. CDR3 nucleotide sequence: TGTGCCAGCAGCCAAGATGTGGGGGCAGGCCGCGAGCAGTACTTC.

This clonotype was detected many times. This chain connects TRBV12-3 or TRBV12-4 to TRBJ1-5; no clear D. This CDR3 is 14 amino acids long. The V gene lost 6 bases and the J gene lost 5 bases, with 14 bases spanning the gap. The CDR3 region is CASSRKGGYQPQHF. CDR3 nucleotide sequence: TGTGCCAGCAGCCGAAAGGGCGGATATCAGCCCCAGCATTTT.

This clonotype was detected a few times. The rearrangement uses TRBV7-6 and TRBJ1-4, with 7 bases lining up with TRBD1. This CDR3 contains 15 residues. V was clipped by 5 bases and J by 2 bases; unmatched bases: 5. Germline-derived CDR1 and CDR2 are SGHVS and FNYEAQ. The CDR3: CASSQTTGTNEKLFF. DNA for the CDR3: TGTGCCAGCAGCCAGACGACAGGGACTAATGAAAAACTGTTTTTT.

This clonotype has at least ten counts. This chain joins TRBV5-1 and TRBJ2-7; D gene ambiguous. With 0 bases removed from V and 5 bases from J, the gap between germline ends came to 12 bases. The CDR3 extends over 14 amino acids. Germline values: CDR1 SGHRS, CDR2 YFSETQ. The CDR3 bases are TGCGCCAGCAGCTTGGCCGGAACCTACGACGAGCAGTACTTC. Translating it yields CASSLAGTYDEQYF. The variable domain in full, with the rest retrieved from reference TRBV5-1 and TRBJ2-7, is KAGVTQTPRYLIKTRGQQVTLSCSPISGHRSVSWYQQTPGQGLQFLFEYFSETQRNKGNFPGRFSGRQFSNSRSEMNVSTLELGDSALYLCASSLAGTYDEQYFGPGTRLTVT.

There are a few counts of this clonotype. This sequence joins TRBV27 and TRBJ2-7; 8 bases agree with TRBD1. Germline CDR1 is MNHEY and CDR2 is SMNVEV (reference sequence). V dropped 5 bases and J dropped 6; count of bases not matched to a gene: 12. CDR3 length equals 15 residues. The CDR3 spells CASSPLSRGLREQYF. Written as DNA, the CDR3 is TGTGCCAGCAGTCCCCTTTCCAGGGGGCTTCGCGAGCAGTACTTC.

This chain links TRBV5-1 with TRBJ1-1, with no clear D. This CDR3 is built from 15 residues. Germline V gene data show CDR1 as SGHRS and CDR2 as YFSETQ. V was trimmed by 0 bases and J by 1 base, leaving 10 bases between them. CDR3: CASSLVFGPNTEAFF. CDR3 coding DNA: TGCGCCAGCAGCTTGGTATTCGGACCGAACACTGAAGCTTTCTTT. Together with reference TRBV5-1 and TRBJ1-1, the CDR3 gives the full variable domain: KAGVTQTPRYLIKTRGQQVTLSCSPISGHRSVSWYQQTPGQGLQFLFEYFSETQRNKGNFPGRFSGRQFSNSRSEMNVSTLELGDSALYLCASSLVFGPNTEAFFGQGTRLTVV.

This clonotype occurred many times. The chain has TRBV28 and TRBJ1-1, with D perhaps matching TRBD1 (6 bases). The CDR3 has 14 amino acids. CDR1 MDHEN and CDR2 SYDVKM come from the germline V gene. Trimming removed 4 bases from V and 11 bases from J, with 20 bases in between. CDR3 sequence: CASSSNHRAAGAFF. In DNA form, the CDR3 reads TGTGCCAGCAGTTCAAACCACAGGGCAGCAGGGGCTTTCTTT.

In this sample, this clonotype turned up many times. Written as DNA, the CDR3 is TGCGCCAGCAGCCAAAAACCTAGCGGGGGGTTCAATGAGCAGTTCTTC. Translation: CASSQKPSGGFNEQFF. The chain recombines TRBV4-1 with TRBJ2-1; 11 positions agree with TRBD2. The germline V gene encodes CDR1 MGHRA and CDR2 YSYEKL. V shed 2 bases and J 6 bases; nucleotides not matched to a gene: 6. The CDR3 totals 16 residues.

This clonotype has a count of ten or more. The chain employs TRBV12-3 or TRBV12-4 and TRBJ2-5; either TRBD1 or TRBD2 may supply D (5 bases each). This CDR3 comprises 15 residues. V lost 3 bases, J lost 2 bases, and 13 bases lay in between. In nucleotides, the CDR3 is TGTGCCAGCAGTTTGGGGGTTCCGTCGCAAGAGACCCAGTACTTC. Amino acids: CASSLGVPSQETQYF.

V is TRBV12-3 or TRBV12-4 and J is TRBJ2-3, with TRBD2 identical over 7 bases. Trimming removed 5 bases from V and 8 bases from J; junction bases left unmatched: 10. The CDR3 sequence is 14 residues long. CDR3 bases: TGTGCCAGCAGTGACTCAACTTGGGGGGGTACGCAGTATTTT. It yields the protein CASSDSTWGGTQYF.

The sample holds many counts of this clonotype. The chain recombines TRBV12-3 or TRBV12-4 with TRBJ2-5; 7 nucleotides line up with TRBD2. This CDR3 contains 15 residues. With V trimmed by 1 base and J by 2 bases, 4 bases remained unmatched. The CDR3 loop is CASSLGGSVQETQYF. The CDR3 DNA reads TGTGCCAGCAGTTTAGGCGGGAGTGTTCAAGAGACCCAGTACTTC.

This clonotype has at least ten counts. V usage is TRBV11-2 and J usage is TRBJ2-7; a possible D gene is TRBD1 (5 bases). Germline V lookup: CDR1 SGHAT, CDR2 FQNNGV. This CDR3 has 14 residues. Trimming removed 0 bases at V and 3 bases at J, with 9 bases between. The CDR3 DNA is TGTGCCAGCAGCTTAGATCCAGGGTTCTACGAGCAGTACTTC. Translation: CASSLDPGFYEQYF.